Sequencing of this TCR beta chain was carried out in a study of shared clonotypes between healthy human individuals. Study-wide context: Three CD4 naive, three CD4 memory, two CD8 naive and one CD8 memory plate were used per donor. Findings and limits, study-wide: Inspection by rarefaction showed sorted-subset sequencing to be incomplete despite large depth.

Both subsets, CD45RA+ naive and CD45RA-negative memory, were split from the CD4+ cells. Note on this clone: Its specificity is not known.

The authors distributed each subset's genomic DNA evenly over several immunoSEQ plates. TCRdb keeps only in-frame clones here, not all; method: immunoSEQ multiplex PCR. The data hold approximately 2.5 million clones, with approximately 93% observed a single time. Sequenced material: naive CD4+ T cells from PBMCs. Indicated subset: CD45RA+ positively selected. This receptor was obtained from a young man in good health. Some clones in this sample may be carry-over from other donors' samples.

The DNA for the CDR3 is TGTGCCAGCAGCTACTCCAGCGGGAGGGATGAGACCCAGTACTTC. It encodes CASSYSSGRDETQYF. The chain employs TRBV7-2 and TRBJ2-5; TRBD2 aligns across 10 bases. Unmatched junction bases numbered 7, after V lost 4 bases and J lost 5 bases. The germline gives CDR1 SGHTA, CDR2 FQGNSA. The CDR3 extends over 15 amino acids.